The 6 T cell receptor beta chains reported below all come from one sample, sequenced in a study of lung T cells in sarcoidosis with Löfgren's syndrome. TCRdb recomputed calls from the reads with MiXCR, one row per CDR3 protein. The sample lists 50,000 to 65,000 distinct CDR3 sequences, around 20% occurring once. The sequenced sample consisted of CD4+ T cells from PBMCs. The receptors shown here come from a human donor with sarcoidosis (Löfgren's syndrome or another form), or a control subject (not recorded which).

V usage is TRBV12-3 or TRBV12-4 and J usage is TRBJ1-6, with D hard to call. The V end was cut by 11 bases, the J end by 3 bases, with 14 bases between. The CDR3 covers 14 residues. The CDR3 loop reads CASYEGGYNSPLHF. CDR3 bases: TGTGCCTCTTACGAGGGCGGCTATAATTCACCCCTCCACTTT.

Details on this clonotype: A much more abundant neighbour one base away suggests this may be a read error. The chain has TRBV3-1 and TRBJ2-3, with 14 bases that match TRBD2. The CDR3 runs to 18 residues. Germline CDR1 LGHDT, CDR2 YNNKEL (reference sequence). Trimming cost V 2 bases and J 4 bases; bases outside gene matches: 8. The CDR3 DNA is TGTGCCAGCAGCCAACGGACTAGCGGGGGGCTTAGCGCAGATACGCAGTATTTT. This translates into CASSQRTSGGLSADTQYF.

V gene TRBV12-3 or TRBV12-4 combines with J gene TRBJ1-2; 7 bases line up with TRBD1. V gave up 2 bases and J gave up 5 bases; unmatched junction bases: 2. The CDR3 runs 13 residues. The CDR3 DNA reads TGTGCCAGCAGTTTACAGGGGGGTTATGGCTACACCTTC. It is translated as CASSLQGGYGYTF.

The sample holds one count of this clonotype. A much larger clone sits a single nucleotide away, making a read error possible. The genes are TRBV20-1 and TRBJ2-3; unclear D gene. The germline V gene has CDR1 DFQATT and CDR2 SNEGSKA (reference sequence). The CDR3 is 14 residues long. The ends were cut back, 0 bases at V and 0 bases at J, with 7 bases in the middle. The CDR3 region has the DNA TGCAGTGCTAGAGATAGTGCTAGCACAGATACGCAGTATTTT. Translated, it gives CSARDSASTDTQYF.

This clonotype was observed a few times. The chain recombines TRBV6-6 with TRBJ1-5; 7 bases line up with TRBD1. J gave up 5 bases and V 2 bases, and 6 bases lay outside the gene matches. CDR3 size: 15 residues. Germline V gene sequence: CDR1 MNHNY, CDR2 SVGAGI (reference sequence). The CDR3 sequence: CASSYGDSSDQPQHF. DNA for the CDR3: TGTGCCAGCAGTTACGGGGACAGCTCTGATCAGCCCCAGCATTTT.

Regarding this clonotype: A much more abundant neighbour one base away suggests this may be a read error. This sequence joins TRBV29-1 and TRBJ1-1; TRBD1 is a possible D gene (5 bases). CDR3 length equals 11 residues. Looked up from germline, CDR1 is SQVTM and CDR2 is ANQGSEA. CDR3: CSVAGNTEALF. In DNA, the CDR3 is TGCAGCGTTGCAGGGAACACTGAAGCTCTCTTT.